These 24 T cell receptor beta chains were all obtained from the same sample, sequenced in a study of T cells in Graves' hyperthyroidism and ophthalmopathy. RNA transcripts yielded amplified TCR beta CDR3 regions. HTBI primers were the set used in a first-round RT-PCR of the TCR CDR3. TCRdb reprocessed the multiplex PCR reads via MiXCR and lists one record per CDR3 protein. The table includes about 610,000 distinct CDR3 sequences, about 15% detected once. Sequenced input: blood. The receptors were sampled from a middle-aged woman with Graves' ophthalmopathy.

A word on this clonotype: A read error may explain this, as a much larger clone is one base away. The chain uses TRBV5-1 and TRBJ2-7; a weak D match, TRBD2 (5 bases). Germline V CDR1 and CDR2: SGHRS, YFSETQ. Trimming took 4 bases from V and 4 from J, leaving 12 bases between them. The CDR3 covers 13 residues. The CDR3 region has the DNA TGCGCCAGCAGCACAGTGGGAGAATACGAGCAGTACTTC. Encoded protein: CASSTVGEYEQYF. Looking up the rest from reference TRBV5-1 and TRBJ2-7 gives the full variable domain: KAGVTQTPRYLIKTRGQQVTLSCSPISGHRSVSWYQQTPGQGLQFLFEYFSETQRNKGNFPGRFSGRQFSNSRSEMNVSTLELGDSALYLCASSTVGEYEQYFGPGTRLTVT.

The chain links TRBV20-1 to TRBJ2-7, with 9 bases aligning to TRBD2. CDR3 size: 15 residues. The V gene end was trimmed by 5 bases and the J gene end by 4 bases; junction bases not matched to a gene: 12. Per the germline V gene, CDR1 is DFQATT and CDR2 is SNEGSKA (reference sequence). The CDR3 loop reads CSAPTIAGDPYEQYF. Here the CDR3 DNA reads TGCAGTGCTCCTACGATAGCGGGAGATCCTTACGAGCAGTACTTC.

This clonotype came up many times. The genes are TRBV29-1 and TRBJ1-1; D ambiguous. Germline V gene data show CDR1 as SQVTM and CDR2 as ANQGSEA. CDR3 length: 13 amino acids. Trimming removed 4 bases from V and 0 bases from J, with 9 bases in between. CDR3 in DNA: TGCAGCGTTGGCTCCGGATTGAACACTGAAGCTTTCTTT. Amino acids: CSVGSGLNTEAFF.

The chain has TRBV5-6 and TRBJ2-4; no reliable D call. V lost 2 bases, J lost 9 bases, and 12 bases lay in between. Germline V gene lookup returns CDR1 SGHDT and CDR2 YYEEEE. The CDR3 totals 13 residues. CDR3 in amino acids: CASSLPGLGIQYF. CDR3 bases: TGTGCCAGCAGCTTACCCGGTTTGGGCATTCAGTACTTC.

In this sample, this clonotype turned up many times. The chain carries TRBV19 and TRBJ2-7, with D possibly TRBD2 on 6 matching bases. The CDR3 is 14 amino acids. Germline-derived CDR1 and CDR2 are LNHDA and SQIVND (reference sequence). Trimming pared 6 bases from V and 0 bases from J, leaving 12 bases between. The CDR3 nucleotides read TGTGCCAGTAGGCAGCGGGCGAGCTCCTACGAGCAGTACTTC. Translation: CASRQRASSYEQYF.

The chain employs TRBV6-5 and TRBJ1-1, with D perhaps TRBD1 (6 bases). Trimming removed 0 bases at V and 3 bases at J, with 11 bases between. Germline V lookup: CDR1 MNHEY, CDR2 SVGAGI. The CDR3 spans 15 residues. The CDR3, as DNA: TGTGCCAGCAGTTACTCGCGGGGGCCATACACTGAAGCTTTCTTT. It codes for CASSYSRGPYTEAFF.

This clonotype occurred many times. The chain has TRBV3-1 and TRBJ1-1, with D maybe TRBD1 (6 bases). V was cut by 0 bases and J by 2 bases, with 10 bases left in between. The CDR3 runs to 15 residues. CDR1 and CDR2 from the germline V gene are LGHDT and YNNKEL (reference sequence). The CDR3 nucleotides are TGTGCCAGCAGCCAAGAGGGACAACGAAACACTGAAGCTTTCTTT. This codes for CASSQEGQRNTEAFF.

This clonotype was detected ten times or more. The chain employs TRBV13 and TRBJ1-2; tentatively, D is TRBD1 (6 bases). V was cut by 1 base and J by 8 bases, with 11 bases left in between. CDR1 and CDR2 (germline): PRHDT, FYEKMQ (reference sequence). This CDR3 has 13 amino acids. The CDR3 nucleotides are TGTGCCAGCAGCTTAGAAGGGGGAGGAGGCTACACCTTC. It encodes CASSLEGGGGYTF.

The chain combines TRBV12-3 or TRBV12-4 with TRBJ2-7; possible D gene TRBD2, 5 bases. Deletions cut 6 bases from V and 0 bases from J, with 15 bases between. The length of the CDR3 is 15 residues. The CDR3 protein is CASRMATGSSYEQYF. Written as DNA, the CDR3 is TGTGCCAGCAGGATGGCGACGGGGAGCTCCTACGAGCAGTACTTC.

The V call is TRBV11-2, the J call TRBJ2-5; weak D call: TRBD2 (6 bases). Per germline, CDR1 SGHAT and CDR2 FQNNGV. The length of the CDR3 is 17 residues. V dropped 5 bases and J dropped 5 bases, with 24 bases sitting between them. Here the CDR3 DNA reads TGTGCCAGCAGCACCTTTTTAGCGGCCGCCAGATACGAGACCCAGTACTTC. Protein sequence: CASSTFLAAARYETQYF.

Note on this clonotype: The conserved phenylalanine or tryptophan is not found at the CDR3 terminus, so this likely reflects a read error. This chain links TRBV11-2 with TRBJ2-7, with unresolved D. Trimming shortened V by 0 bases and J by 3 bases, and 6 bases separated the two germline ends. The CDR3 covers 13 residues. Germline CDR1 is SGHAT and CDR2 is FQNNGV. The CDR3 protein is CASSLDRFYEQYL. In nucleotides, the CDR3 is TGTGCCAGCAGCTTAGACCGATTCTACGAGCAGTACCTC.

This clonotype was counted a few times. J is TRBJ1-1 and V is TRBV5-1; the D is unclear. The CDR3 runs to 17 residues. Trimming removed 0 bases from V and 0 bases from J, with 15 bases in between. Germline V gene lookup returns CDR1 SGHRS and CDR2 YFSETQ. Here the CDR3 DNA reads TGCGCCAGCAGCTTGGCGGGTCTTCGGGGATTGAACACTGAAGCTTTCTTT. Translation gives CASSLAGLRGLNTEAFF.

This clonotype came up many times. The genes are TRBV11-2 and TRBJ2-5, with 8 bases identical to TRBD2. Trimming cost V 3 bases and J 10 bases; bases outside gene matches: 19. This CDR3 is built from 17 residues. Germline V gene data show CDR1 as SGHAT and CDR2 as FQNNGV. CDR3 region: CASSFQAAGGPRGDQYF. The CDR3 DNA is TGTGCCAGCAGCTTCCAGGCTGCGGGAGGCCCCCGGGGGGACCAGTACTTC.

Many counts were recorded for this clonotype. The V call is TRBV27, the J call TRBJ2-7; 7 nucleotides agree with TRBD1. This CDR3 is built from 15 residues. Trimming removed 5 bases from V and 3 bases from J; junction bases left unmatched: 10. Looked up from germline, CDR1 is MNHEY and CDR2 is SMNVEV (reference sequence). As DNA, the CDR3 is TGTGCCAGCAGTACTGGGACAGCCAAGGGCTACGAGCAGTACTTC. The encoded protein is CASSTGTAKGYEQYF.

The chain recombines TRBV27 with TRBJ2-5; 9 bases are a match to TRBD2. Germline V gives CDR1 MNHEY, CDR2 SMNVEV (reference sequence). The CDR3 totals 16 residues. The V segment lost 0 bases and the J segment 5 bases; nucleotides outside the gene matches: 7. This chain's CDR3 is CASSLSAGGPQETQYF. As DNA, the CDR3 is TGTGCCAGCAGTTTATCGGCGGGAGGGCCCCAGGAGACCCAGTACTTC.

This clonotype was detected many times. The chain couples TRBV28 to TRBJ2-7; perhaps TRBD1 as D (5 bases). V was cut by 6 bases and J by 1 base, with 16 bases left in between. CDR3 length equals 15 residues. Per germline, CDR1 MDHEN and CDR2 SYDVKM. The CDR3 DNA follows: TGTGCCAGCAGAGGGGTTGGTATCGAGTCCTACGAGCAGTACTTC. It is translated as CASRGVGIESYEQYF.

This clonotype was picked up a small number of times. The chain has TRBV5-5 and TRBJ1-2; no clear D gene. Germline V gene data show CDR1 as SGHKS and CDR2 as YYEKEE (reference sequence). This CDR3 region has 16 residues. Trimming pared 3 bases from V and 2 bases from J, leaving 17 bases between. CDR3 nucleotide sequence: TGTGCCAGCAGCTCCTCGGGATTAATTTTGAACTATGGCTACACCTTC. It yields the protein CASSSSGLILNYGYTF.

This clonotype was counted ten times or more. Here the CDR3 DNA reads TGTGCCAGCAGCTTAGAGGATCAGACCTACGAGCAGTACTTC. The encoded protein is CASSLEDQTYEQYF. V gene TRBV7-9 combines with J gene TRBJ2-7; no clear D. There are 14 residues in the CDR3. Trimming removed 1 base at V and 2 bases at J, with 9 bases between. CDR1 is SEHNR and CDR2 is FQNEAQ in the germline V gene (reference sequence). Complete variable domain (other parts from reference TRBV7-9 and TRBJ2-7): DTGVSQNPRHKITKRGQNVTFRCDPISEHNRLYWYRQTLGQGPEFLTYFQNEAQLEKSRLLSDRFSAERPKGSFSTLEIQRTEQGDSAMYLCASSLEDQTYEQYFGPGTRLTVT.

In its sample, this clonotype was seen many times. The chain recombines TRBV7-2 with TRBJ2-2, with a tentative D call TRBD2 (7 bases). V was pared by 5 bases and J by 8 bases, with 15 bases between. CDR3 length: 14 amino acids. CDR1 is SGHTA, CDR2 FQGNSA, per germline. For the CDR3, the DNA is TGTGCCAGCAGCCCCTGGGGGGGGCTTGGGGAGCTGTTTTTT. This codes for CASSPWGGLGELFF. Combining the CDR3 with reference TRBV7-2 and TRBJ2-2 gives the whole variable domain GAGVSQSPSNKVTEKGKDVELRCDPISGHTALYWYRQSLGQGLEFLIYFQGNSAPDKSGLPSDRFSAERTGGSVSTLTIQRTQQEDSAVYLCASSPWGGLGELFFGEGSRLTVL.

Ten or more counts support this clonotype. This rearrangement joins TRBV15 to TRBJ2-7, with D perhaps TRBD1 (6 bases). From germline, CDR1 is LNHNV and CDR2 YYDKDF (reference sequence). Trimming stripped 1 base from V and 0 bases from J, with 10 bases between. This CDR3 spans 15 amino acids. The CDR3: CATSRGTDSSYEQYF. DNA of the CDR3: TGTGCCACCAGCAGAGGGACAGACAGCTCCTACGAGCAGTACTTC. The entire variable domain, with the rest obtained from reference TRBV15 and TRBJ2-7, is as follows: DAMVIQNPRYQVTQFGKPVTLSCSQTLNHNVMYWYQQKSSQAPKLLFHYYDKDFNNEADTPDNFQSRRPNTSFCFLDIRSPGLGDTAMYLCATSRGTDSSYEQYFGPGTRLTVT.

This clonotype has just a few counts. The rearrangement joins TRBV4-1 to TRBJ1-2; D possibly corresponds to TRBD1 (6 bases). This CDR3 has 17 residues. The germline V gene encodes CDR1 MGHRA and CDR2 YSYEKL. V shed 0 bases and J shed 5 bases, with 19 bases lying between them. The CDR3 loop is CASSQERRTAKEYGYTF. The CDR3 coding sequence is TGCGCCAGCAGCCAAGAGCGTCGGACAGCTAAGGAGTATGGCTACACCTTC.

This clonotype was found many times. V is TRBV11-2 and J is TRBJ2-2, with a tentative D call TRBD1 (5 bases). CDR3 length: 18 residues. V was pared by 7 bases and J by 0 bases, with 21 bases between. Germline V lookup: CDR1 SGHAT, CDR2 FQNNGV. The CDR3 region is CASNSHGQGTSNTGELFF. The CDR3 bases are TGTGCCAGCAACAGCCATGGCCAGGGAACCTCGAACACCGGGGAGCTGTTTTTT.

This clonotype was seen more than once but under ten times. The chain is built from TRBV6-5 and TRBJ1-6; 8 nucleotides align to TRBD1. CDR3 size: 15 residues. Germline-derived CDR1 and CDR2 are MNHEY and SVGAGI. The V gene end was trimmed by 0 bases and the J gene end by 9 bases; junction bases not matched to a gene: 4. The CDR3 DNA reads TGTGCCAGCAGTTACTCAGAGGGGACAGGTTCACCCCTCCACTTT. Its translation: CASSYSEGTGSPLHF.

Many counts were recorded for this clonotype. This chain uses TRBV29-1 with TRBJ2-7, with D unclear. V lost 3 bases and J 6 bases, leaving 9 bases between the germline ends. CDR1 is SQVTM and CDR2 is ANQGSEA in the germline V gene. The CDR3 loop spans 11 amino acids. CDR3 bases: TGCAGCGTTGACACGGGCGGCGAGCAGTACTTC. Translated: CSVDTGGEQYF.